The subject of this entry is one TCR beta chain. Its antigen is currently not known. No much larger clonotype is one base removed from it; base qualities were not supplied. In the prospective study, participants were about 18 to 100 years old, resided in 24 geographic areas of the United States, and were enrolled through a virtual design. Cohort assignment in the prospective study relied on participant-reported clinical history from a screening survey and a study questionnaire. For ImmuneRACE Cohort 3, a participant was defined as recovered based on two consecutive negative NP/OP PCR tests, clearance by a healthcare professional, or resolution of symptoms. In the prospective study, mobile phlebotomists collected whole blood, serum and a nasopharyngeal or oropharyngeal swab from each participant. Prospective study participants could optionally give additional blood draws and questionnaires over an approximately 2-month period. Blood samples from the prospective study were shipped frozen or at room temperature prior to DNA extraction.

This sample was included in a study of blood T cell repertoires in COVID-19 (dated by TCRdb to about 2020). In terms of the full investigation: Collaborator samples came from the United States, Italy and Spain and covered acute and convalescent phases of COVID-19. The prospective study material was composed of cDNA or gDNA derived from T cells, B-cell-depleted T cells, or PBMCs. Where available, HLA class I and class II types were taken from metadata supplied by the sample provider and were not determined by assay-based typing. A de-identified subject ID, COVID-19 status, age in years and sex were almost always included in the sample metadata. A freely available public database, intended as a resource for researchers studying the immune response to SARS-CoV-2, is where the repertoires were released. Deeply sampled blood TCRbeta repertoires from subjects exposed to, actively infected with, or recovered from COVID-19 were included in the dataset. Samples were obtained from the ongoing ImmuneRACE study (first 160 participants) and from 1,254 subjects provided by 6 global collaborators. Overall study results and their limits: Clinical and demographic metadata were provided uncurated, with the amount varying by source and participant.

TCRbeta CDR3 regions were amplified from genomic DNA using the immunoSEQ Assay, a bias-controlled multiplex PCR. Turning to the authors' computational methods: The number of nucleated cells in each sample was estimated by amplification of reference gene primers within the assay. To quantify the absolute abundance of each unique TCRbeta CDR3 rearrangement, sequence reads were collapsed and filtered. For each sample, productive Simpson clonality was calculated as the square root of Simpson's diversity index over productive rearrangements. Drawn from immuneACCESS, this table holds only the in-frame rearrangements with V and J called that TCRdb kept. Clones are partly lost; checked studies trace under half to an unresolved V gene and leave the rest unexplained. Clonal size and the V and J genes are those of that table, whereas D and trimming came from the DNA. The sample records around 150,000 clones, roughly four fifths of which are singletons. The top ten constitute roughly 9.6% of the sample.

This receptor was obtained from a man aged 50 to 59 who had recovered from COVID-19. Material: PBMCs or T cells enriched from blood (not recorded which).

The sequence in DNA is TGTGCCAGCAGCGCACCTAGCGACTCCTACAATGAGCAGTTCTTC. Its amino acids are CASSAPSDSYNEQFF. This chain joins TRBV5-4 to TRBJ2-1; TRBD2 is possibly the D segment (6 matching bases). The CDR3 runs 15 amino acids, cysteine and phenylalanine included. Only CDR3 DNA remains: 45 bases, in frame from the first base. V and J lose 4 bases and 0 bases, and a span of 11 bases separates them. The germline V gene (reference sequence) provides CDR1 SGHNT and CDR2 YYREEE. This CDR3, with the reference TRBV5-4 and TRBJ2-1 proteins standing in past its ends, gives the full variable domain ETGVTQSPTHLIKTRGQQVTLRCSSQSGHNTVSWYQQALGQGPQFIFQYYREEENGRGNFPPRFSGLQFPNYSSELNVNALELDDSALYLCASSAPSDSYNEQFFGPGTRLTVL.